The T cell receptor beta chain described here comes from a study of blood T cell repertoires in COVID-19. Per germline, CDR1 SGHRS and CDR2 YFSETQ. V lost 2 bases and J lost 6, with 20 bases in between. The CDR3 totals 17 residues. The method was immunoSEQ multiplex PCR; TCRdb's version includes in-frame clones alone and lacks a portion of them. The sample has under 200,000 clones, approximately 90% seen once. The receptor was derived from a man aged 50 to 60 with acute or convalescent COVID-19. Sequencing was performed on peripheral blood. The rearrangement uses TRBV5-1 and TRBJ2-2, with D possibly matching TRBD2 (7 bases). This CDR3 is CASSFFITGGGAGELFF. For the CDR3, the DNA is TGCGCCAGCAGCTTTTTCATTACCGGCGGGGGCGCCGGGGAGCTGTTTTTT.